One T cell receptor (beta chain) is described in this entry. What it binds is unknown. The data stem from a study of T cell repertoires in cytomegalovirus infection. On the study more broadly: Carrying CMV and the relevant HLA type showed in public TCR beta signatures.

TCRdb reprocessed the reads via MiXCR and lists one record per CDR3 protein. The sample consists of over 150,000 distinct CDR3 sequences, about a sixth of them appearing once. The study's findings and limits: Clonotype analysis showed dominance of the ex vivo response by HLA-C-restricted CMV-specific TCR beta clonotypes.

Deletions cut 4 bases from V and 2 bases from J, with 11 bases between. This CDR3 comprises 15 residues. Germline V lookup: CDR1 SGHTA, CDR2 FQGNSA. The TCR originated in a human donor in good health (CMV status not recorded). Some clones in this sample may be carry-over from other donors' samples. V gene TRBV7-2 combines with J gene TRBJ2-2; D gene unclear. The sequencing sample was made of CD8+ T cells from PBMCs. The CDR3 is CASSSTDPNTGELFF. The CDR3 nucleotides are TGTGCCAGCAGCTCGACGGACCCTAACACCGGGGAGCTGTTTTTT.